What follows are 18 T cell receptor beta chains derived from one specimen sequenced in a study of CD8+ T cells in alopecia areata (dated by TCRdb to 2016 to 2019). The time point tag for this specimen amounts to: around 4 weeks on oral tofacitinib. The treatment or condition label, as the study defines it: oral pan-JAK inhibitor, 5-10 mg twice daily. The library was made by the immunoSEQ multiplex PCR assay. To provide template for TCR sequencing, every sample had RNA extracted and reverse transcribed into cDNA. Held by TCRdb, this immuneACCESS table contains in-frame sequences only and omits some clones. Under half of the omission traces to an unresolved V gene where checked; the cause of the rest is unknown. Here the sample has 100,000 to 150,000 clones; over 55% occur a single time. Under 7.5% of the sample comes from the top ten. This specimen was CD4+ T cells sorted from blood, taken at week 4, from a patient treated with tofacitinib. These receptors originate from a human donor with alopecia areata.

The V and J genes are TRBV27 and TRBJ2-7; 10 nucleotides match TRBD1. The CDR3 has 15 residues. The trim removed 6 bases at V and 4 bases at J, leaving 9 bases unmatched. Germline V CDR1 and CDR2: MNHEY, SMNVEV (reference sequence). The CDR3 here is CASRFKPGQGYEQYF. CDR3 DNA: TGTGCCAGCAGGTTCAAACCGGGACAGGGGTACGAGCAGTACTTC.

The J gene is TRBJ2-3, the V gene TRBV6-1; 9 bases agree with TRBD2. Germline values: CDR1 MNHNS, CDR2 SASEGT. J was trimmed by 3 bases and V by 5 bases; bases with no gene match: 3. The CDR3 extends over 14 amino acids. The CDR3 DNA is TGTGCCAGCAGTCCGGGACTAGCAACAGATACGCAGTATTTT. It codes for CASSPGLATDTQYF.

The rearrangement links TRBV6-5 to TRBJ1-1, with a tentative D call TRBD1 (5 bases). From germline, CDR1 is MNHEY and CDR2 SVGAGI. V shed 6 bases and J shed 4 bases, with 18 bases lying between them. The CDR3 has 15 residues. CDR3 sequence: CASSKRGVRSTEAFF. The CDR3 DNA reads as TGTGCCAGCAGCAAACGGGGGGTGAGGAGCACTGAAGCTTTCTTT.

V and J are TRBV5-1 and TRBJ2-5; 7 positions match TRBD1. Unmatched junction bases numbered 12, after V lost 4 bases and J lost 3 bases. Germline CDR1 SGHRS, CDR2 YFSETQ. This CDR3 is 16 amino acids long. CDR3 in amino acids: CASSKQGFLEKETQYF. In nucleotides, the CDR3 is TGCGCCAGCAGCAAACAGGGGTTCCTGGAGAAAGAGACCCAGTACTTC.

This clone was found a few times. V and J are TRBV6-5 and TRBJ1-1, with 7 bases lining up with TRBD1. Per germline, CDR1 MNHEY and CDR2 SVGAGI. The CDR3 is 13 residues long. With 2 bases clipped from V and 10 bases from J, the junction kept 7 bases outside the gene matches. CDR3 coding DNA: TGTGCCAGCAGTTACGAACCGGGACAGCGAGCTTTCTTT. It specifies CASSYEPGQRAFF.

The chain employs TRBV6-1 and TRBJ1-5; D remains unclear. This CDR3 is 14 amino acids long. The germline V gene encodes CDR1 MNHNS and CDR2 SASEGT. Trimming pared 6 bases from V and 4 bases from J, leaving 13 bases between. CDR3 sequence (DNA): TGTGCCAGCAGGGCCAGGAGCTATAATCAGCCCCAGCATTTT. This sequence encodes CASRARSYNQPQHF.

The V call is TRBV29-1, the J call TRBJ1-4; 10 bases line up with TRBD1. This CDR3 region has 16 residues. From germline, CDR1 is SQVTM and CDR2 ANQGSEA. V dropped 3 bases and J dropped 1; count of bases not matched to a gene: 5. CDR3 sequence reads: CSVDDGTGVTNEKLFF. CDR3 DNA: TGCAGCGTTGACGACGGGACAGGGGTAACTAATGAAAAACTGTTTTTT.

In its sample, this clone was seen a few times. J is TRBJ1-4 and V is TRBV23-1; D may be TRBD1 (5 bases). TRBV23-1 is noted as an ORF with a role that remains uncertain. The CDR3 is made up of 15 amino acids. V dropped 3 bases and J dropped 4 bases, with 12 bases sitting between them. This chain's CDR3 is CASSHWSGLNEKLFF. Written as DNA, the CDR3 is TGCGCCAGCAGTCATTGGTCAGGGCTTAATGAAAAACTGTTTTTT.

This sequence joins TRBV2 and TRBJ1-6, with D unresolved. The CDR3 consists of 11 residues. Germline V gene sequence: CDR1 SNHLY, CDR2 FYNNEI. Trimming left V 7 bases short and J 10 bases short, with 8 bases between. CDR3 loop: CASNVDSPLHF. CDR3 coding DNA: TGTGCCAGCAACGTAGACTCACCCCTCCACTTT.

The chain couples TRBV6-6 to TRBJ2-1, with D uncertain. CDR1 and CDR2 (germline): MNHNY, SVGAGI (reference sequence). The CDR3 contains 13 residues. Trimming took 4 bases from V and 4 from J, leaving 8 bases between them. Here the CDR3 DNA reads TGTGCCAGCAGTTGGCAGGATTACAATGAGCAGTTCTTC. Protein product: CASSWQDYNEQFF.

The gene calls are TRBV29-1 and TRBJ2-3, with 11 bases lining up with TRBD2. Losses at the gene ends were 7 bases for V and 8 bases for J; bases not matched to a gene: 8. This CDR3 spans 13 amino acids. Germline-derived CDR1 and CDR2 are SQVTM and ANQGSEA. The CDR3 is CSGSGTSGGTQYF. CDR3 in DNA: TGCAGCGGATCTGGGACTAGCGGTGGTACGCAGTATTTT.

This clone turned up a few times. The chain uses TRBV29-1 and TRBJ1-5; D is uncertain. The CDR3 totals 13 residues. Germline V gene data show CDR1 as SQVTM and CDR2 as ANQGSEA. V lost 4 bases, J lost 6 bases, and 13 bases lay in between. The CDR3 loop reads CSVARASGQPQHF. Written as DNA, the CDR3 is TGCAGCGTTGCGAGGGCAAGTGGTCAGCCCCAGCATTTT.

The rearrangement links TRBV6-6 to TRBJ2-5; TRBD1 matches at 9 bases. The CDR3 spans 15 residues. Germline-derived CDR1 and CDR2 are MNHNY and SVGAGI (reference sequence). Trimming at V came to 5 bases and at J to 4 bases, leaving 8 bases not matched to a gene. For the CDR3, the DNA is TGTGCCAGCAGTCCCCGACAGGGGGTAGGAGAGACCCAGTACTTC. Its protein is CASSPRQGVGETQYF.

J is TRBJ2-1 and V is TRBV28; 12 nucleotides match TRBD2. CDR1 and CDR2 from the germline V gene are MDHEN and SYDVKM. This CDR3 has 14 amino acids. Germline trimming cut 5 bases from V and 10 bases from J; bases unmatched to any gene: 6. The CDR3 nucleotides read TGTGCCAGCAGTATCCCGGGGACTAGCGGGGAGCAGTTCTTC. Amino acids: CASSIPGTSGEQFF.

This clone was counted only a few times. This chain connects TRBV30 to TRBJ2-6, with TRBD2 as a possible D gene (6 bases). CDR1 and CDR2 (germline): GTSNPN, SVGIG (reference sequence). The CDR3 is 16 amino acids. The germline V and J ends were trimmed by 6 bases and 0 bases, with 15 bases remaining between them. CDR3 DNA: TGTGCCTGTCCTGTGGGACTTCGCTCTGGGGCCAACGTCCTGACTTTC. Its protein product is CACPVGLRSGANVLTF.

The chain combines TRBV2 with TRBJ2-3; D unresolved. Germline V lookup: CDR1 SNHLY, CDR2 FYNNEI. V lost 5 bases and J lost 4, with 4 bases in between. CDR3 length: 11 amino acids. In DNA form, the CDR3 reads TGTGCCAGCAGTACCCCAGATACGCAGTATTTT. It is translated as CASSTPDTQYF.

This chain joins TRBV11-2 and TRBJ2-3, with TRBD2 matching over 9 bases. Unmatched junction bases numbered 6, after V lost 1 base and J lost 1 base. The CDR3 runs to 17 residues. Germline V CDR1 and CDR2: SGHAT, FQNNGV. In DNA, the CDR3 is TGTGCCAGCAGCTTAGCTAAGCGGGGGGCCCGCACAGATACGCAGTATTTT. Translation: CASSLAKRGARTDTQYF.

The chain carries TRBV7-2 and TRBJ2-2; the match to TRBD2 covers 12 bases. Trimming took 5 bases from V and 4 from J; bases not matched to a gene: 2. CDR3 size: 15 residues. Germline V gene sequence: CDR1 SGHTA, CDR2 FQGNSA. As DNA, the CDR3 is TGTGCCAGCAGCCAGACTAGCGGGAGCACCGGGGAGCTGTTTTTT. Its protein product is CASSQTSGSTGELFF.